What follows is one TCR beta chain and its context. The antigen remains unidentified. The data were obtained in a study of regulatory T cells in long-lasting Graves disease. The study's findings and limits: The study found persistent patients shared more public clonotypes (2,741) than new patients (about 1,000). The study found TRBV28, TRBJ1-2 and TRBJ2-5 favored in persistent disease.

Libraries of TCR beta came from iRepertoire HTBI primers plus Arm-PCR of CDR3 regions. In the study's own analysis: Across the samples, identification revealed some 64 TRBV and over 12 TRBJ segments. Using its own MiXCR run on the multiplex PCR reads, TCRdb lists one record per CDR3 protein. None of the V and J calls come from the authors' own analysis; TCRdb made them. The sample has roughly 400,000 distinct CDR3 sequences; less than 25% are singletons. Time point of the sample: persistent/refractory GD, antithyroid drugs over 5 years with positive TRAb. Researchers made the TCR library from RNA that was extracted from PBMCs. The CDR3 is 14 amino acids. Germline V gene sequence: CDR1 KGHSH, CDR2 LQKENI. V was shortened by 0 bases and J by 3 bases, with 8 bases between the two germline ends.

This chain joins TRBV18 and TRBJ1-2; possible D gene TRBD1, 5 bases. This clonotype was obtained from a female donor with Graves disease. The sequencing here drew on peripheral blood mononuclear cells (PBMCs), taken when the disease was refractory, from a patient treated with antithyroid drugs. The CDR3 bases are TGTGCCAGCTCACCACCGACAGTTGACTATGGCTACACCTTC. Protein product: CASSPPTVDYGYTF.